The rows below give T cell receptor beta chains drawn from one sample of a study of blood T cell repertoires in COVID-19. Libraries were prepared by immunoSEQ multiplex PCR; TCRdb keeps only in-frame clonotypes and omits some of them. The sample holds about 140,000 clones, approximately 85% seen once. Sequencing was performed on peripheral blood. The receptors derive from a man aged 65 to 79 with acute or convalescent COVID-19. Each CDR3 is given with its conserved first and last residue. Each record gives: clone size, V gene, J gene, D gene, CDR3 DNA, CDR3 protein. The D gene is left open where the match is weak. Rows may omit the clone size; those that give it use once, few, many or a size class.

NA,TRBV7-9,TRBJ2-3,TRBD1,TGTGCCAGCAGCCCGACCTGGACAGGAGAGACAGATACGCAGTATTTT,CASSPTWTGETDTQYF
once,TRBV5-1,TRBJ2-3,TRBD2,TGCGCCAGCAGCCCGGGGCCGGGGGGGACGGATACGCAGTATTTT,CASSPGPGGTDTQYF
NA,TRBV7-2,TRBJ2-5,TRBD1,TGTGCCAGCAGCCCCTCTGCGGGACAGGGGGCCTTCCAGTACTTC,CASSPSAGQGAFQYF
NA,TRBV27,TRBJ2-3,NA,TGTGCCAGCAGTTCCCGCCCCCGGCGGACTTATAGCACAGATACGCAGTATTTT,CASSSRPRRTYSTDTQYF
NA,TRBV6-6,TRBJ1-6,TRBD1,TGTGCCAGCAGACCCGGACAGGGTGATTCACCCCTCCACTTT,CASRPGQGDSPLHF
NA,TRBV30,TRBJ1-6,NA,TGTGCCTGGAGTGCACAGGGAGACTCACCCCTCCACTTT,CAWSAQGDSPLHF
NA,TRBV10-2,TRBJ1-2,TRBD1,TGCGCCAGCACCGGGACAGGCGACTATGGCTACACCTTC,CASTGTGDYGYTF
NA,TRBV6-5,TRBJ2-7,NA,TGTGCCAGCATGGGAGAGGCCAAGCAGTACTTC,CASMGEAKQYF
NA,TRBV1,TRBJ2-3,NA,TGCACCAGCAGCCTCCTTTCGGGGGGCAACACAGATACGCAGTATTTT,CTSSLLSGGNTDTQYF
NA,TRBV11-3,TRBJ2-6,NA,TGTGCCAGCAGCTTAGGGGCGGGTGGGGCCAACGTCCTGACTTTC,CASSLGAGGANVLTF
NA,TRBV29-1,TRBJ1-2,NA,TGCAGCCCAGGCCATGGCTACACCTTC,CSPGHGYTF
NA,TRBV29-1,TRBJ1-2,NA,TGCAGCGTCGCGGACGGGGGATATGGCTACACCTTC,CSVADGGYGYTF
NA,TRBV11-2,TRBJ1-1,NA,TGTGCCAGCAGCTTAAGCCGTGCCACTGAAGCTTTCTTT,CASSLSRATEAFF
NA,TRBV27,TRBJ2-7,NA,TGTGCCAGCAGTTCCCAGGGCTCCTACGAGCAGTACTTC,CASSSQGSYEQYF
NA,TRBV11-2,TRBJ1-2,NA,TGTGCCAGCAGCTTAGGACAGAACTATGGCTACACCTTC,CASSLGQNYGYTF
NA,TRBV5-1,TRBJ1-2,NA,TGCGCCAGCAGAACAGGGCTGGATGGCTACACCTTC,CASRTGLDGYTF
once,TRBV7-6,TRBJ2-1,TRBD2,TGTGCCAGCAGCTTAGCACTAGCGGGGGACAATGAGCAGTTCTTC,CASSLALAGDNEQFF
NA,TRBV6-1,TRBJ2-7,TRBD2,TGTGCCAGCAGTGAACTAGCGGGGGCTCCCCACGAGCAGTACTTC,CASSELAGAPHEQYF
NA,TRBV7-8,TRBJ2-2,TRBD1,TGTGCCAGCAGCTTAGCGGAGGGGGACAGGGGGGTTACCGGGGAGCTGTTTTTT,CASSLAEGDRGVTGELFF
NA,TRBV2,TRBJ1-1,TRBD1,TGTGCCAGCAGAGACCCCTACAGGGGCCCTGTGAACACTGAAGCTTTCTTT,CASRDPYRGPVNTEAFF
few,TRBV30,TRBJ1-6,NA,TGTGCCTGGAGAATTAGGCAGGGTCATTCACCCCTCCACTTT,CAWRIRQGHSPLHF
once,TRBV28,TRBJ2-7,NA,TGTGCCAGCAGTTCCCGTGAGGGTCCTCGTTCCGAGCAGTACTTC,CASSSREGPRSEQYF
few,TRBV5-1,TRBJ2-5,NA,TGCGCCAGCAGCTTGGACAGGGATATTAGGACCCAGTACTTC,CASSLDRDIRTQYF